The 10 T cell receptor beta chains below all came from one sample that was sequenced in a study of cytomegalovirus exposure and HLA in healthy donors. With 60 Vbeta and 13 Jbeta primers, the PCR was carried out. TCRdb's table, derived via immunoSEQ multiplex PCR, lists solely in-frame clones and lacks some. The repertoire holds about 55,000 clones, with about 82% as singletons. The specimen sequenced was PBMCs. These receptors were obtained from a man aged 25-40 years in good health and CMV-seronegative.

The chain carries TRBV28 and TRBJ2-7; maybe TRBD1 (6 bases). Looked up from germline, CDR1 is MDHEN and CDR2 is SYDVKM. The CDR3 length is 15 residues. V was shortened by 1 base and J by 2 bases, with 12 bases between the two germline ends. CDR3 nucleotide sequence: TGTGCCAGCAGTTTATTCGGACAGCCCACCTACGAGCAGTACTTC. Translated, it gives CASSLFGQPTYEQYF.

The V gene is TRBV7-9, the J gene TRBJ1-5; a possible D gene is TRBD1 (6 bases). Trimming shortened V by 1 base and J by 6 bases, and 13 bases separated the two germline ends. CDR1 and CDR2 from the germline V gene are SEHNR and FQNEAQ (reference sequence). CDR3 size: 15 residues. As DNA, the CDR3 is TGTGCCAGCAGCTTAGGTGCAGGGGTCGGTCAGCCCCAGCATTTT. Amino acids: CASSLGAGVGQPQHF.

The rearrangement joins TRBV29-1 to TRBJ1-5; D unresolved. Germline V CDR1 and CDR2: SQVTM, ANQGSEA. There are 13 residues in the CDR3. V lost 4 bases and J lost 5, with 12 bases in between. CDR3 residues: CSVVVGRDQPQHF. The CDR3 nucleotides read TGCAGCGTTGTTGTCGGGAGGGATCAGCCCCAGCATTTT.

The count of this clone is one. The rearrangement joins TRBV7-2 to TRBJ2-1; 9 positions agree with TRBD2. Trimming at V came to 5 bases and at J to 7 bases, leaving 9 bases not matched to a gene. Germline lookup yields CDR1 SGHTA and CDR2 FQGNSA. The CDR3 is 15 amino acids. The CDR3 nucleotides read TGTGCCAGCAGCCTGGGGCTAGCGGGGCTTAATGAGCAGTTCTTC. Protein product: CASSLGLAGLNEQFF.

The chain joins TRBV27 to TRBJ2-7, with D perhaps TRBD2 (5 bases). Germline assignment: CDR1 MNHEY and CDR2 SMNVEV (reference sequence). CDR3 length: 13 residues. With 5 bases removed from V and 2 bases from J, the gap between germline ends came to 10 bases. The CDR3 sequence: CASSTLAPYEQYF. For the CDR3, the DNA is TGTGCCAGCAGTACCCTAGCCCCCTACGAGCAGTACTTC.

This chain uses TRBV5-1 with TRBJ1-4, with D possibly TRBD1 on 6 matching bases. V was pared by 4 bases and J by 4 bases, with 8 bases between. Germline CDR1 reads SGHRS; CDR2 reads YFSETQ. The CDR3 extends over 13 amino acids. The CDR3 is CASSTQGNEKLFF. The CDR3 coding sequence is TGCGCCAGCAGCACACAGGGTAATGAAAAACTGTTTTTT.

The chain employs TRBV2 and TRBJ1-1; possibly TRBD1 for D (5 bases). Trimming shortened V by 8 bases and J by 7 bases, and 20 bases separated the two germline ends. The CDR3 has 14 amino acids. Germline V gives CDR1 SNHLY, CDR2 FYNNEI. Written as DNA, the CDR3 is TGTGCCAGCGGGGTCTTAGGGGATTTCCTTGAAGCTTTCTTT. Its protein product is CASGVLGDFLEAFF.

This chain joins TRBV30 and TRBJ2-5; D is possibly TRBD2 (6 bases). V lost 3 bases and J lost 2, with 13 bases in between. Germline-derived CDR1 and CDR2 are GTSNPN and SVGIG (reference sequence). The CDR3 contains 14 residues. CDR3 amino acids: CAWRGSGWQETQYF. CDR3 bases: TGTGCCTGGAGGGGGAGCGGGTGGCAAGAGACCCAGTACTTC.

This sequence joins TRBV5-1 and TRBJ2-1; D perhaps matches TRBD1 (5 bases). This CDR3 has 17 residues. From germline, CDR1 is SGHRS and CDR2 YFSETQ. The V and J ends lost 0 bases and 8 bases respectively, with 21 bases between them. The CDR3 loop reads CASSLDGRGPFLDEQFF. CDR3 sequence (DNA): TGCGCCAGCAGCTTGGATGGTAGGGGTCCGTTTTTGGATGAGCAGTTCTTC. The full variable domain, in which reference TRBV5-1 and TRBJ2-1 provide the parts outside the CDR3, is KAGVTQTPRYLIKTRGQQVTLSCSPISGHRSVSWYQQTPGQGLQFLFEYFSETQRNKGNFPGRFSGRQFSNSRSEMNVSTLELGDSALYLCASSLDGRGPFLDEQFFGPGTRLTVL.

This chain links TRBV6-1 with TRBJ1-2; no reliable D call. Trimming left V 2 bases short and J 6 bases short, with 13 bases between. Germline V gene data show CDR1 as MNHNS and CDR2 as SASEGT. CDR3 length: 14 amino acids. As DNA, the CDR3 is TGTGCCAGCAGTGAACTCTGGGCTCAGAATGGCTACACCTTC. Translating it yields CASSELWAQNGYTF.